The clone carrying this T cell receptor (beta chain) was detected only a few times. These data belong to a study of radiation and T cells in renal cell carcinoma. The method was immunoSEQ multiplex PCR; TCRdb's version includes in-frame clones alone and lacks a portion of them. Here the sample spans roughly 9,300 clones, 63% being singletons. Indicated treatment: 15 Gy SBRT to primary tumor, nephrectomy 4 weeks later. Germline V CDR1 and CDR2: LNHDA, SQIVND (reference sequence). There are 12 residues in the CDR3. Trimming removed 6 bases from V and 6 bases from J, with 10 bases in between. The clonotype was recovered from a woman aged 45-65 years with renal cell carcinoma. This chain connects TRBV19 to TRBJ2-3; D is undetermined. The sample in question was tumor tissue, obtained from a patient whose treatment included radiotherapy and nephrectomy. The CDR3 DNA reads TGTGCCAGTAGCCTTACGAAGGATACGCAGTATTTT. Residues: CASSLTKDTQYF. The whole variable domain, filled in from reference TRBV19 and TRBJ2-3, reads DGGITQSPKYLFRKEGQNVTLSCEQNLNHDAMYWYRQDPGQGLRLIYYSQIVNDFQKGDIAEGYSVSREKKESFPLTVTSAQKNPTAFYLCASSLTKDTQYFGPGTRLTVL.